This T cell receptor beta chain derives from a study of cytotoxic CD8 clonotypes in ibrutinib-treated CLL. Study-wide context: Treatment had run for a median roughly eleven months, range 6 to 36, when response samples were taken. Notes on the study in general: Increased clonality at ibrutinib response gave way to a return toward baseline at progression.

This clone has just one count. The antigen remains unidentified. Some clones are missing from TCRdb's copy, which holds only in-frame ones; the method was immunoSEQ multiplex PCR. The table shows some 140,000 clones, with around 93% occurring only once. This CDR3 has 12 amino acids. In germline, CDR1 is SGHDT, CDR2 YYEEEE. Trimming shortened V by 2 bases and J by 5 bases, and 4 bases separated the two germline ends. This receptor was obtained from a human donor with chronic lymphocytic leukemia. This specimen consisted of PBMCs, obtained after 12 months of ibrutinib treatment. The rearrangement uses TRBV5-6 and TRBJ2-2; D gene ambiguous. The CDR3: CASSLYTGELFF. In DNA, the CDR3 is TGTGCCAGCAGCTTATATACCGGGGAGCTGTTTTTT. The full variable domain, its missing parts supplied by reference TRBV5-6 and TRBJ2-2, is DAGVTQSPTHLIKTRGQQVTLRCSPKSGHDTVSWYQQALGQGPQFIFQYYEEEERQRGNFPDRFSGHQFPNYSSELNVNALLLGDSALYLCASSLYTGELFFGEGSRLTVL.